The source of this T cell receptor (beta chain) is a study of CD8 T cells in Susac syndrome. TCR beta sequencing covered blood CD8+ and CD4+ T cells. Relapsing-remitting disease, either stable or active, was present in the multiple sclerosis controls, who were treatment-naive patients. TEMRA cells underwent FACS enrichment and CD8+ and CD4+ T cells underwent negative isolation. V lost 0 bases and J 0 bases, leaving 9 bases between the germline ends. Germline loops: CDR1 SGHAT, CDR2 FQNNGV. The CDR3 sequence is 16 residues long. It was with random hexamers that roughly 0.5 to 1 ug RNA was reverse transcribed. Amplification of TCR beta CDR3 used immunoSEQ multiplex PCR across 54 Vbeta and 13 Jbeta. Each CDR3 protein gets one entry after TCRdb re-called the immunoSEQ multiplex PCR reads with MiXCR. The table has a few hundred thousand distinct CDR3 sequences, about 89% seen once.

Sequencing used CD8+ T cells from PBMCs. This receptor was identified in a human donor with multiple sclerosis. The chain links TRBV11-2 to TRBJ2-1; D gene unclear. The CDR3 nucleotides are TGTGCCAGCAGCTTAGATCCGGTTAGCTCCTACAATGAGCAGTTCTTC. It is translated as CASSLDPVSSYNEQFF.